Each of the 5 T cell receptor beta chains below was sequenced from the same sample in a study of OX40 agonist ivuxolimab in advanced cancers. Generated by immunoSEQ multiplex PCR, the TCRdb table keeps only in-frame clones and is missing some. The table includes 30,000 to 40,000 clones, roughly nine tenths detected once. Source: CD4+ or CD8+ T cells sorted from blood, taken in a trial of the OX40 agonist ivuxolimab. These receptors originate from an adult with an advanced solid tumor such as melanoma, head and neck, liver or kidney cancer.

J is TRBJ1-5 and V is TRBV6-1, with a tentative D call TRBD1 (5 bases). The germline V gene encodes CDR1 MNHNS and CDR2 SASEGT. The CDR3 has 14 residues. V lost 1 base and J lost 7, with 11 bases in between. Here the CDR3 reads CASSEGGEGQPQHF. The CDR3 bases are TGTGCCAGCAGTGAAGGGGGGGAAGGGCAGCCCCAGCATTTT.

This clone has a handful of counts. The chain has TRBV27 and TRBJ2-7, with unresolved D. The CDR3 covers 13 residues. Germline V gives CDR1 MNHEY, CDR2 SMNVEV (reference sequence). V lost 6 bases and J lost 4, with 13 bases in between. CDR3 protein: CASSQTLSYEQYF. As DNA, the CDR3 is TGTGCCAGCAGCCAAACTCTAAGTTACGAGCAGTACTTC.

This clone has a handful of counts. The chain couples TRBV7-9 to TRBJ1-1; D remains ambiguous. Germline V CDR1 and CDR2: SEHNR, FQNEAQ (reference sequence). Trimming pared 6 bases from V and 4 bases from J, leaving 9 bases between. The CDR3 sequence is 12 residues long. The DNA for the CDR3 is TGTGCCAGCAGACCCCCGTCCACTGAAGCTTTCTTT. Protein sequence: CASRPPSTEAFF.

CDR3 loop: CASTEHPGYEQYF. The CDR3 DNA is TGTGCCAGCACAGAACATCCAGGGTACGAGCAGTACTTC. The V gene is TRBV27, the J gene TRBJ2-7; D might be TRBD1 (5 bases). CDR3 length: 13 residues. Trimming pared 7 bases from V and 4 bases from J, leaving 14 bases between. Per germline, CDR1 MNHEY and CDR2 SMNVEV (reference sequence).

The J gene is TRBJ2-4, the V gene TRBV27, with 7 bases fitting TRBD2. V was clipped by 6 bases and J by 5 bases; unmatched bases: 16. CDR1 MNHEY and CDR2 SMNVEV come from the germline V gene (reference sequence). This CDR3 comprises 17 residues. The CDR3 nucleotides are TGTGCCAGCAGATTCCTGGGGAGGGGAGAGGTCGAAAACATTCAGTACTTC. This sequence encodes CASRFLGRGEVENIQYF.